A single sample gave rise to the 5 T cell receptor beta chains below, sequenced in a study of cytomegalovirus exposure and HLA in healthy donors. PCR amplification relied on 60 Vbeta primers (plus 13 Jbeta primers). Here immunoSEQ multiplex PCR was the method, and the copy in TCRdb shows in-frame clones only, minus some. The repertoire holds 150,000 or so clones, with around 79% as singletons. The sequenced material came from PBMCs. The source is a middle-aged woman in good health and CMV-seropositive.

The V call is TRBV9, the J call TRBJ1-2; 8 nucleotides align to TRBD1. The V gene's germline CDR1 is SGDLS and CDR2 YYNGEE. The CDR3 has 16 residues. The junction had 10 bases not matched to a gene; V was cut back by 0 bases and J by 6 bases. CDR3 DNA sequence: TGTGCCAGCAGCGTAGGACAGGGGCCCCACTCGGATGGCTACACCTTC. Amino acids: CASSVGQGPHSDGYTF.

The chain combines TRBV7-9 with TRBJ1-1, with D possibly matching TRBD1 (6 bases). Trimming shortened V by 2 bases and J by 7 bases, and 11 bases separated the two germline ends. CDR1 is SEHNR and CDR2 is FQNEAQ in the germline V gene (reference sequence). The CDR3 totals 13 residues. Written as DNA, the CDR3 is TGTGCCAGCAGCTTAAGACAGGCGGGTGAAGCTTTCTTT. As protein: CASSLRQAGEAFF.

This clone appeared a few times. The genes are TRBV5-1 and TRBJ2-3; 7 nucleotides align to TRBD2. CDR3 length: 15 amino acids. J was trimmed by 2 bases and V by 4 bases; bases with no gene match: 7. The germline V gene has CDR1 SGHRS and CDR2 YFSETQ. In DNA, the CDR3 is TGCGCCAGCAGCACAAACGGGGGGACCACAGATACGCAGTATTTT. This encodes CASSTNGGTTDTQYF.

The CDR3: CASSETRALYGYTF. The CDR3 DNA follows: TGTGCCAGCAGTGAAACGAGGGCCCTCTATGGCTACACCTTC. The V call is TRBV2, the J call TRBJ1-2; D is undetermined. Between the trimmed V and J ends, which lost 2 bases and 4 bases, there was a span of 11 bases. Germline-derived CDR1 and CDR2 are SNHLY and FYNNEI. The CDR3 spans 14 residues.

In DNA form, the CDR3 reads TGTGCCTCAACCCCCACCGGGGATAATTCACCCCTCCACTTT. It yields the protein CASTPTGDNSPLHF. The chain carries TRBV30 and TRBJ1-6; D remains unclear. The CDR3 runs to 14 residues. Per the germline V gene, CDR1 is GTSNPN and CDR2 is SVGIG (reference sequence). Trimming shortened V by 7 bases and J by 5 bases, and 15 bases separated the two germline ends. Using reference TRBV30 and TRBJ1-6 for the parts outside the CDR3, the full variable domain is SQTIHQWPATLVQPVGSPLSLECTVEGTSNPNLYWYRQAAGRGLQLLFYSVGIGQISSEVPQNLSASRPQDRQFILSSKKLLLSDSGFYLCASTPTGDNSPLHFGNGTRLTVT.